A selection of T cell receptor beta chains follows, all from one sample in a study of shared clonotypes between healthy human individuals. Profiled with immunoSEQ multiplex PCR; TCRdb holds only in-frame clones, not every one. The data contain about 750,000 clones, over 90% of them singletons. The sequenced sample consisted of naive CD8+ T cells sorted from blood. The receptors shown here come from a man aged 25 to 40 in good health. Both conserved end residues are part of each CDR3. A D gene is named only where the DNA matches it firmly. Expanded clones are given a class, and other clones once, few, many or no size at all.

>.|TRBV2|TRBD2|TRBJ2-1
TGTGCCAGCAGTCGATGGACTAGCGGGTACTACAATGAGCAGTTCTTC
CASSRWTSGYYNEQFF
>.|TRBV6-5|TRBD2|TRBJ2-7
TGTGCCAGCAGTTACGATGGACTAGCGGGATATTACGAGCAGTACTTC
CASSYDGLAGYYEQYF
>.|TRBV11-2|TRBD1|TRBJ1-1
TGTGCCAGCAGCTTAGGCCTTCGGGACAGGGGATTCGCTGAAGCTTTCTTT
CASSLGLRDRGFAEAFF
>.|TRBV12-2|.|TRBJ1-5
TGTGCAAGTCGCTTAGTAGTTCGGGTGTGTTTGGGTCAGCCCCAGCATTTT
CASRLVVRVCLGQPQHF
>.|TRBV7-9|.|TRBJ2-7
TGTGCCAGCAGCTCAGCAACCTACGAGCAGTACTTC
CASSSATYEQYF
>few|TRBV28|.|TRBJ1-5
TGTGCCAGCAGCCGCATCAGGGTGCAGCCCCAGCATTTT
CASSRIRVQPQHF
>.|TRBV28|TRBD1|TRBJ2-7
TGTGCCAGCACCCCGGACAGGGATCGTCCAAGGGGCGGGTACGAGCAGTACTTC
CASTPDRDRPRGGYEQYF
>.|TRBV11-2|.|TRBJ2-5
TGTGCCAGCAGTCAATATGGTATGACCCAGTACTTC
CASSQYGMTQYF
>.|TRBV2|TRBD1|TRBJ2-7
TGTGCCAGCAGTCCTCTGACAGGGGGCCCCGAGCAGTACTTC
CASSPLTGGPEQYF
>.|TRBV27|TRBD2|TRBJ2-1
TGTGCCAGCACCACCGGGACTAGCGGTAGGAATGAGCAGTTCTTC
CASTTGTSGRNEQFF
>.|TRBV7-9|.|TRBJ1-1
TGTGCCAGCAGCTTAATTAACACTGAAGCTTTCTTT
CASSLINTEAFF
>.|TRBV5-6|TRBD1|TRBJ2-5
TGTGCCAGCAGCTTTAAACAGGGGTTACTTGCATCGGAGACCCAGTACTTC
CASSFKQGLLASETQYF
>.|TRBV7-9|TRBD1|TRBJ2-3
TGTGCCAGCAGCGAGACAGGGGTTACGCAGTATTTT
CASSETGVTQYF
>.|TRBV7-9|.|TRBJ2-6
TGTGCCAGCAGCCCTCCAGGCAGTAGCTCTGGGGCCAACGTCCTGACTTTC
CASSPPGSSSGANVLTF
>.|TRBV6-1|.|TRBJ2-1
TGTGCCAGCAGTCCACGGGCATACAATGAGCAGTTCTTC
CASSPRAYNEQFF
>.|TRBV7-3|TRBD2|TRBJ2-3
TGTGCCAGCAGCCCGCACGGCGGGAGTGGAGATACGCAGTATTTT
CASSPHGGSGDTQYF
>.|TRBV5-6|.|TRBJ2-7
TGTGCCAGCAGCCGGGACGGTAGCTCCTACGAGCAGTACTTC
CASSRDGSSYEQYF
>.|TRBV5-1|TRBD2|TRBJ2-7
TGCGCCAGCGGCGAGGGACTAGCGGGAAAAGTTCTCCACGAGCAGTACTTC
CASGEGLAGKVLHEQYF
>few|TRBV5-1|.|TRBJ2-7
TGCGCCAGCAGCGGGGGGGACACCTTCTCCTACGAGCAGTACTTC
CASSGGDTFSYEQYF
>.|TRBV13|TRBD2|TRBJ2-1
TGTGCCAGCAGCTTAGAACTAGCGGGAGGCTATGAGCAGTTCTTC
CASSLELAGGYEQFF
>.|TRBV7-2|.|TRBJ2-7
TGTGCCACCGCGGAGCAGTTCCACGAGCAGTACTTC
CATAEQFHEQYF
>once|TRBV7-9|.|TRBJ1-2
TGTGCCAGCAGCGGACAGTTGCTGGACTATGGCTACACCTTC
CASSGQLLDYGYTF
>.|TRBV5-1|.|TRBJ2-5
TGCGCCAGCAGCATGAGTGTCGCGGGCGTAGAGACCCAGTACTTC
CASSMSVAGVETQYF